This TCR beta chain appears in the sequencing data of a study of cytomegalovirus exposure and HLA in healthy donors. Broader study findings: Using the classifier, cytomegalovirus status was reportedly diagnosed with high specificity and sensitivity. Later analysis indicated greater clonal expansion among HLA-associated TCR beta chains than among equally common other chains. Usually a TCR sequence was rare, but some public TCRs were found in many donors. About 87% or about 30% of the time was how often most TCR beta V segments were productive, according to an earlier analysis.

On this clone: Its antigen is undetermined.

The CDR3 runs 14 residues. V gave up 5 bases and J gave up 2 bases; unmatched junction bases: 5. Germline loops: CDR1 MDHEN, CDR2 SYDVKM. A multiplex PCR was run with 60 Vbeta primers and 13 Jbeta primers. Sequencing was performed with immunoSEQ multiplex PCR; in TCRdb, only in-frame clones are kept and a portion is missing. This sample has over 100,000 clones, with under 70% found just once. The specimen was PBMCs. The clonotype was recovered from a man aged 18-30 years in good health and CMV-seronegative. The V gene is TRBV28, the J gene TRBJ2-7; TRBD1 matches 8 bases. CDR3 protein: CASSLRDRPYEQYF. CDR3 DNA: TGTGCCAGCAGTCTCCGGGACAGGCCCTACGAGCAGTACTTC.